One T cell receptor beta chain is described in this entry. This entry comes from a study of blood T cell repertoires in COVID-19. Allocation to cohorts depended on clinical history reported by the participants. The method was immunoSEQ multiplex PCR; TCRdb's version includes in-frame clones alone and lacks a portion of them. The data hold 150,000 to 200,000 clones, with about 89% observed a single time. The CDR3 runs to 18 residues. Germline CDR1 SGHVS, CDR2 FNYEAQ. J lost 0 bases, V lost 5 bases, and 13 bases had no gene match. The V call is TRBV7-6, the J call TRBJ2-3; 8 positions match TRBD2. The sequence was collected from a woman aged 18-30 years who had recovered from COVID-19. Material: PBMCs or T cells enriched from blood (not recorded which). The CDR3 loop is CASSPRERGPTSTDTQYF. CDR3 DNA: TGTGCCAGCAGCCCCAGGGAGCGGGGGCCCACTAGCACAGATACGCAGTATTTT.